The 21 T cell receptor beta chains below were found in one sample sequenced in a study of siplizumab effects on memory and regulatory T cells. Method: immunoSEQ multiplex PCR; TCRdb's copy keeps in-frame clones and lacks some. The sample lists tens of thousands of clones, over 90% occurring once. The sequenced sample was CD8+ T cells sorted from blood. The receptors derive from a human donor in good health.

This clone was seen a few times. The V gene is TRBV4-1, the J gene TRBJ2-1; the match to TRBD2 covers 12 bases. V trimming: 1 base; J trimming: 10 bases; junction bases outside the gene matches: 5. Germline values: CDR1 MGHRA, CDR2 YSYEKL. The CDR3 spans 15 residues. CDR3 bases: TGCGCCAGCAGCCAAGCTAGCGGGAGGGGACGAGAGCAGTTCTTC. This encodes CASSQASGRGREQFF.

The chain couples TRBV6-6 to TRBJ2-1; 13 bases map to TRBD2. Unmatched junction bases numbered 5, after V lost 6 bases and J lost 6 bases. The germline V gene encodes CDR1 MNHNY and CDR2 SVGAGI (reference sequence). The CDR3 sequence is 15 residues long. The CDR3 bases are TGTGCCAGCAGCTATGGACTAGCGGGAGCCAATGAGCAGTTCTTC. It is translated as CASSYGLAGANEQFF.

This clone was observed a few times. The J gene is TRBJ2-2, the V gene TRBV5-5; 12 bases fit TRBD2. Trimming cost V 0 bases and J 6 bases; bases outside gene matches: 12. The CDR3 length is 19 residues. CDR1 and CDR2 (germline): SGHKS, YYEKEE (reference sequence). The CDR3, as DNA: TGTGCCAGCAGCTTGGTAGGGTTACGCGGACTAGCGGGACCCGGGGAGCTGTTTTTT. This gives the protein CASSLVGLRGLAGPGELFF.

The rearrangement uses TRBV19 and TRBJ2-7; 8 positions agree with TRBD1. CDR3 size: 13 residues. The V and J ends lost 9 bases and 1 base, in that order; junction bases with no gene match: 5. Germline V gene data show CDR1 as LNHDA and CDR2 as SQIVND (reference sequence). The chain's CDR3 is CASLRTGSYEQYF. CDR3 nucleotide sequence: TGTGCCAGCCTCAGGACAGGGTCCTACGAGCAGTACTTC.

The rearrangement links TRBV6-4 to TRBJ2-1; TRBD2 might be the D (5 bases). This CDR3 is built from 14 residues. V dropped 6 bases and J dropped 4 bases, with 13 bases sitting between them. The germline V gene has CDR1 MRHNA and CDR2 SNTAGT. The CDR3 here is CASRPDSSYNEQFF. CDR3 coding DNA: TGTGCCAGCAGGCCGGACTCTTCTTACAATGAGCAGTTCTTC.

The rearrangement joins TRBV10-3 to TRBJ2-3, with a tentative D call TRBD1 (6 bases). V lost 0 bases to trimming and J lost 4 bases, with 8 bases between them. Germline values: CDR1 ENHRY, CDR2 SYGVKD. The CDR3 has 14 amino acids. For the CDR3, the DNA is TGTGCCATCAGTGAGTCTGGGGGCGCAGATACGCAGTATTTT. This encodes CAISESGGADTQYF.

V is TRBV4-1 and J is TRBJ2-7, with D uncertain. V was trimmed by 3 bases and J by 2 bases, leaving 11 bases between them. Germline loops: CDR1 MGHRA, CDR2 YSYEKL. The CDR3 consists of 14 residues. The CDR3 protein is CASSQVGFTYEQYF. The CDR3 nucleotides are TGCGCCAGCAGCCAGGTGGGGTTTACCTACGAGCAGTACTTC.

The rearrangement uses TRBV13 and TRBJ1-1, with D unclear. V dropped 1 base and J dropped 1 base, with 13 bases sitting between them. This CDR3 spans 16 amino acids. CDR1 is PRHDT and CDR2 is FYEKMQ in the germline V gene (reference sequence). The CDR3 DNA reads as TGTGCCAGCAGCTTAGTCGGGATAGGTGAGAACACTGAAGCTTTCTTT. It yields the protein CASSLVGIGENTEAFF. The entire variable domain, with the rest obtained from reference TRBV13 and TRBJ1-1, is as follows: AAGVIQSPRHLIKEKRETATLKCYPIPRHDTVYWYQQGPGQDPQFLISFYEKMQSDKGSIPDRFSAQQFSDYHSELNMSSLELGDSALYFCASSLVGIGENTEAFFGQGTRLTVV.

The chain couples TRBV15 to TRBJ2-6, with a weak D call TRBD1 (5 bases). V was cut by 5 bases and J by 0 bases, with 8 bases left in between. Germline V CDR1 and CDR2: LNHNV, YYDKDF (reference sequence). CDR3 length: 15 amino acids. CDR3 amino acids: CATSLGVSGANVLTF. The CDR3 DNA reads as TGTGCCACCAGCCTAGGGGTCTCTGGGGCCAACGTCCTGACTTTC.

The chain combines TRBV29-1 with TRBJ2-3, with 7 bases aligning to TRBD2. The trim removed 1 base at V and 6 bases at J, leaving 4 bases unmatched. Germline-derived CDR1 and CDR2 are SQVTM and ANQGSEA. The CDR3 runs to 13 residues. CDR3 sequence reads: CSVEGGGMDTQYF. For the CDR3, the DNA is TGCAGCGTTGAAGGGGGAGGGATGGATACGCAGTATTTT.

The V call is TRBV5-6, the J call TRBJ1-1; D call uncertain. V shed 3 bases and J shed 0 bases, with 6 bases lying between them. The germline V gene has CDR1 SGHDT and CDR2 YYEEEE. The CDR3 spans 13 residues. The CDR3 is CASSSQMNTEAFF. The DNA of the CDR3 is TGTGCCAGCAGCTCTCAGATGAACACTGAAGCTTTCTTT.

The V gene is TRBV15, the J gene TRBJ2-2; possible D gene TRBD2, 7 bases. There are 16 residues in the CDR3. Between the trimmed V and J ends, which lost 1 base and 7 bases, there was a span of 16 bases. CDR1 is LNHNV, CDR2 YYDKDF, per germline (reference sequence). CDR3 DNA: TGTGCCACCAGCAGAGTCCCGGGGGGCACCCGCGGGGAGCTGTTTTTT. As protein: CATSRVPGGTRGELFF.

CDR3 protein: CATSILTGMGAYEQYF. Here the CDR3 DNA reads TGTGCCACCAGCATCCTGACAGGGATGGGGGCCTACGAGCAGTACTTC. J is TRBJ2-7 and V is TRBV15; 7 nucleotides line up with TRBD1. The J segment lost 2 bases and the V segment lost 4 bases, leaving 11 bases of the junction unmatched. The CDR3 totals 16 residues. The germline V gene encodes CDR1 LNHNV and CDR2 YYDKDF (reference sequence).

This rearrangement joins TRBV19 to TRBJ2-5; D uncertain. Trimming stripped 1 base from V and 1 base from J, with 4 bases between. From germline, CDR1 is LNHDA and CDR2 SQIVND (reference sequence). This CDR3 contains 13 residues. The CDR3 spells CASSIAVQETQYF. For the CDR3, the DNA is TGTGCCAGTAGTATAGCGGTCCAAGAGACCCAGTACTTC. Combining the CDR3 with reference TRBV19 and TRBJ2-5 gives the whole variable domain DGGITQSPKYLFRKEGQNVTLSCEQNLNHDAMYWYRQDPGQGLRLIYYSQIVNDFQKGDIAEGYSVSREKKESFPLTVTSAQKNPTAFYLCASSIAVQETQYFGPGTRLLVL.

The chain links TRBV30 to TRBJ2-7; 8 bases align to TRBD2. Trimming took 2 bases from V and 4 from J; bases not matched to a gene: 7. Looked up from germline, CDR1 is GTSNPN and CDR2 is SVGIG (reference sequence). The CDR3 sequence is 14 residues long. CDR3 nucleotides: TGTGCCTGGAGTCGGCGGGAGGCGGTATACGAGCAGTACTTC. Amino acid sequence: CAWSRREAVYEQYF.

This clone was counted once. The CDR3 loop is CASSEYSTTNEKLFF. In DNA, the CDR3 is TGTGCCAGCAGTGAATATTCTACAACTAATGAAAAACTGTTTTTT. The gene calls are TRBV6-1 and TRBJ1-4; no clear D. Deletions cut 2 bases from V and 0 bases from J, with 7 bases between. The CDR3 is 15 amino acids. Looked up from germline, CDR1 is MNHNS and CDR2 is SASEGT.

This clone showed up just once. V is TRBV4-3 and J is TRBJ2-7; TRBD1 might be the D (6 bases). Germline CDR1 reads LGHNA; CDR2 reads YSLEER. This CDR3 has 16 residues. V lost 1 base and J 0 bases, leaving 13 bases between the germline ends. DNA of the CDR3: TGCGCCAGCAGCCAAGTTATAACAGGGCCCTCCTACGAGCAGTACTTC. Encoded protein: CASSQVITGPSYEQYF.

The chain carries TRBV15 and TRBJ1-5; D unresolved. The germline V and J ends were trimmed by 0 bases and 2 bases, with 11 bases remaining between them. This CDR3 contains 16 residues. CDR1 and CDR2 (germline): LNHNV, YYDKDF (reference sequence). The CDR3 region is CATSRDRVTRNQPQHF. The CDR3 coding sequence is TGTGCCACCAGCAGAGATAGGGTCACCCGCAATCAGCCCCAGCATTTT.

This rearrangement joins TRBV21-1 to TRBJ2-1; no check of the table's D call, TRBD1, against the DNA was made. TRBV21-1 is recorded as a pseudogene. The CDR3 has 13 residues. The DNA of the CDR3 is TGTGCCAGCATTTTAGGGGACTACAATGAGCAGTTCTTC. Translation: CASILGDYNEQFF.

The rearrangement links TRBV7-6 to TRBJ2-5; D not certain. This CDR3 contains 16 residues. V dropped 5 bases and J dropped 1 base, with 17 bases sitting between them. CDR1 is SGHVS and CDR2 is FNYEAQ in the germline V gene. The CDR3 DNA follows: TGTGCCAGCAGCCCAGAGGACGGCCCTCGCCAAGAGACCCAGTACTTC. This sequence encodes CASSPEDGPRQETQYF.

The chain employs TRBV4-1 and TRBJ2-7; unclear D gene. With 3 bases removed from V and 2 bases from J, the gap between germline ends came to 11 bases. The germline CDR1 and CDR2 sequences are MGHRA and YSYEKL. The CDR3 covers 14 residues. The CDR3 region has the DNA TGCGCCAGCAGCCACGCCAGCGTTGCCTACGAGCAGTACTTC. This gives the protein CASSHASVAYEQYF.